A single sample is the source of the 27 T cell receptor beta chains below, sequenced in a study of blood T cells in healthy people across ages. A second PCR of roughly 7 to 11 cycles used a sample-barcoded 5' primer and a J-beta primer mix. TCRdb independently ran MiXCR on the 5' RACE reads; one entry per CDR3 protein. The sample contains about 1.4 million distinct CDR3 sequences, almost 60% of which appear only once. Sequencing used blood. All receptors derive from a man between 18 and 35 years old in good health.

This clonotype was counted once. This rearrangement joins TRBV5-1 to TRBJ2-2; the match to TRBD1 covers 8 bases. Trimming at V came to 4 bases and at J to 3 bases, leaving 8 bases not matched to a gene. CDR1 is SGHRS and CDR2 is YFSETQ in the germline V gene. The CDR3 consists of 16 residues. CDR3: CASSPPTGVDTGELFF. In nucleotides, the CDR3 is TGCGCCAGCAGCCCACCGACAGGGGTGGACACCGGGGAGCTGTTTTTT.

This clonotype has more than one count but fewer than ten. The gene calls are TRBV13 and TRBJ2-4; D not resolved. V was clipped by 1 base and J by 3 bases, with 7 bases between them. CDR1 and CDR2 from the germline V gene are PRHDT and FYEKMQ (reference sequence). The CDR3 runs to 14 residues. The CDR3: CASSLAMGKNIQYF. The CDR3 DNA sequence: TGTGCCAGCAGCTTAGCGATGGGCAAAAACATTCAGTACTTC.

V is TRBV29-1 and J is TRBJ2-1; TRBD2 agrees at 14 bases. Germline CDR1 is SQVTM and CDR2 is ANQGSEA. V gave up 8 bases and J gave up 6 bases; unmatched junction bases: 9. The CDR3 is 15 residues long. The CDR3 nucleotides are TGCAGCTTCCGGCCGGGACTAGCGGGAGTCAATGAGCAGTTCTTC. It codes for CSFRPGLAGVNEQFF.

This clonotype was counted at least ten times. A much larger clone differs from this one at a single base, so this may be a read error. This chain uses TRBV7-2 with TRBJ2-5; D call uncertain. The assigned J gene may be wrong: the sequence end matches TRBJ2-7 better. The CDR3 is 12 amino acids. From germline, CDR1 is SGHTA and CDR2 FQGNSA. The CDR3, as DNA: TGTGCCAGCAGCTTAGGGTCCCACGAGCAGTACTTC. As protein: CASSLGSHEQYF.

CDR3 sequence: CASSFDGGSYNEQYF. CDR3 in DNA: TGTGCCAGCAGCTTCGACGGGGGCTCCTACAATGAGCAGTACTTC. The rearrangement joins TRBV11-1 to TRBJ2-1; TRBD1 or TRBD2 may be the D gene (6 bases each). The J call is uncertain, as TRBJ2-7 better fits the DNA end. The germline V gene encodes CDR1 SGHAT and CDR2 FQDESV (reference sequence). The CDR3 contains 15 residues.

The chain employs TRBV2 and TRBJ2-3; TRBD2 matches at 12 bases. Germline CDR1 SNHLY, CDR2 FYNNEI. The CDR3 spans 15 residues. V dropped 8 bases and J dropped 2; count of bases not matched to a gene: 5. CDR3 DNA: TGTGCCAGCTGCTGGACTAGCGGGAACACAGATACGCAGTATTTT. This encodes CASCWTSGNTDTQYF.

This clonotype was picked up a small number of times. V usage is TRBV4-1 and J usage is TRBJ2-7; a weak D match, TRBD2 (5 bases). CDR1 MGHRA and CDR2 YSYEKL come from the germline V gene. The CDR3 has 15 residues. Trimming took 0 bases from V and 3 from J, leaving 12 bases between them. CDR3 amino acids: CASSQEGVGLYEQYF. The CDR3 DNA follows: TGCGCCAGCAGCCAAGAGGGAGTCGGTCTCTACGAGCAGTACTTC.

This clonotype was picked up one time. This sequence joins TRBV6-1 and TRBJ1-5; D is undetermined. V lost 1 base to trimming and J lost 2 bases, with 15 bases between them. Germline V gene data show CDR1 as MNHNS and CDR2 as SASEGT. The CDR3 runs 17 residues. The chain's CDR3 is CASSEVNTLAGNQPQHF. The CDR3 coding sequence is TGTGCCAGCAGTGAAGTAAACACCTTGGCGGGCAATCAGCCCCAGCATTTT.

The chain couples TRBV10-2 to TRBJ1-4; TRBD1 matches at 7 bases. The V segment lost 10 bases and the J segment 8 bases; nucleotides outside the gene matches: 7. This CDR3 region has 12 residues. The germline V gene has CDR1 WSHSY and CDR2 SAAADI. The CDR3: CATTQGREKLFF. CDR3 nucleotide sequence: TGCGCCACTACACAGGGGAGAGAAAAACTGTTTTTT.

The CDR3 loop reads CAIDRVIEETQYF. CDR3 nucleotides: TGTGCCATAGACAGAGTGATCGAAGAGACCCAGTACTTC. This chain uses TRBV10-3 with TRBJ2-5, with D tentatively TRBD1 (5 bases). The CDR3 runs to 13 residues. The V gene's germline CDR1 is ENHRY and CDR2 SYGVKD. Trimming cost V 9 bases and J 3 bases, with 14 bases left between them.

The V call is TRBV27, the J call TRBJ2-7; 10 bases map to TRBD2. The V and J ends lost 4 bases and 2 bases, in that order; junction bases with no gene match: 2. Germline V gives CDR1 MNHEY, CDR2 SMNVEV (reference sequence). The CDR3 is made up of 14 amino acids. The CDR3 spells CASSWGLATYEQYF. CDR3 coding DNA: TGTGCCAGCAGTTGGGGACTAGCGACCTACGAGCAGTACTTC.

DNA of the CDR3: TGTGCCAGCAGTTTTAGCGGGGCCCAGCATTTT. Encoded protein: CASSFSGAQHF. J is TRBJ1-5 and V is TRBV6-2 or TRBV6-3, with D uncertain. V was shortened by 4 bases and J by 11 bases, with 9 bases between the two germline ends. The germline V gene has CDR1 MNHEY and CDR2 SVGEGT. The CDR3 totals 11 residues.

The rearrangement uses TRBV6-2 or TRBV6-3 and TRBJ1-6; D gene unclear. In germline, CDR1 is MNHEY, CDR2 SVGEGT. CDR3 length: 12 residues. V dropped 2 bases and J dropped 9 bases, with 5 bases sitting between them. The CDR3 is CASSYGSSPLHF. The CDR3 bases are TGTGCCAGCAGTTACGGGAGTTCACCCCTCCACTTT.

The rearrangement links TRBV10-2 to TRBJ2-5, with 12 bases matching TRBD2. With V trimmed by 0 bases and J by 13 bases, 12 bases remained unmatched. Germline V gene data show CDR1 as WSHSY and CDR2 as SAAADI. The CDR3 runs to 16 residues. CDR3 region: CASSESGTSGFDERYF. The CDR3 DNA sequence: TGCGCCAGCAGTGAGTCAGGGACTAGCGGGTTCGACGAGCGGTACTTC.

This chain uses TRBV4-1 with TRBJ2-3, with 13 bases identical to TRBD2. This CDR3 is 21 amino acids long. Germline V gene lookup returns CDR1 MGHRA and CDR2 YSYEKL. The V and J ends lost 0 bases and 0 bases, in that order; junction bases with no gene match: 12. The chain's CDR3 is CASSQEPQGTSGDLSTDTQYF. The CDR3 region has the DNA TGCGCCAGCAGCCAAGAGCCCCAAGGGACTAGCGGGGACCTCAGCACAGATACGCAGTATTTT.

J is TRBJ2-7 and V is TRBV10-1; TRBD1 matches at 7 bases. Germline values: CDR1 WNHNN, CDR2 SYGVQD (reference sequence). J lost 2 bases, V lost 8 bases, and 3 bases had no gene match. The CDR3 loop spans 12 amino acids. CDR3 nucleotide sequence: TGCGCCAGCGGGACAGAACCCTACGAGCAGTACTTC. Translation gives CASGTEPYEQYF.

CDR3 sequence (DNA): TGTGCCAGCAGTATGGACAGGGGCGTCTACGAGCAGTACTTC. Its protein product is CASSMDRGVYEQYF. This chain uses TRBV27 with TRBJ2-7, with TRBD1 matching over 9 bases. Trimming took 5 bases from V and 3 from J; bases not matched to a gene: 5. The CDR3 totals 14 residues. Germline assignment: CDR1 MNHEY and CDR2 SMNVEV (reference sequence).

The gene calls are TRBV29-1 and TRBJ2-1; D unresolved. There are 12 residues in the CDR3. V dropped 6 bases and J dropped 4 bases, with 10 bases sitting between them. Germline V CDR1 and CDR2: SQVTM, ANQGSEA. The CDR3 sequence is CSVYGYYNEQFF. CDR3 nucleotides: TGCAGCGTGTACGGATATTACAATGAGCAGTTCTTC.

The rearrangement joins TRBV9 to TRBJ2-2; the D is unclear. CDR3 length: 18 amino acids. The V end lost 3 bases, the J end lost 4 bases, and 22 bases lay between the germline ends. CDR1 and CDR2 from the germline V gene are SGDLS and YYNGEE. The CDR3 bases are TGTGCCAGCAGCGGAAGTTCTCTTCTAGGGCTCTTCACCGGGGAGCTGTTTTTT. Translated: CASSGSSLLGLFTGELFF.

This rearrangement joins TRBV5-6 to TRBJ2-1; 11 nucleotides match TRBD2. This CDR3 is built from 14 residues. CDR1 SGHDT and CDR2 YYEEEE come from the germline V gene. With V trimmed by 4 bases and J by 9 bases, 6 bases remained unmatched. Here the CDR3 DNA reads TGTGCCAGCAGCCCCACACTAGCGGGAGCTGAGCAGTTCTTC. Translating it yields CASSPTLAGAEQFF.

This chain uses TRBV7-6 with TRBJ2-2; D is unclear. From germline, CDR1 is SGHVS and CDR2 FNYEAQ. The CDR3 sequence is 16 residues long. Trimming shortened V by 2 bases and J by 1 base, and 11 bases separated the two germline ends. For the CDR3, the DNA is TGTGCCAGCAGCTTACTGGAGTCCGGGAACACCGGGGAGCTGTTTTTT. As protein: CASSLLESGNTGELFF.

A few counts support this clonotype. The chain has TRBV14 and TRBJ1-6, with D hard to call. Trimming shortened V by 2 bases and J by 13 bases, and 12 bases separated the two germline ends. Germline V lookup: CDR1 SGHDN, CDR2 FVKESK. This CDR3 comprises 13 residues. The CDR3 reads CASSQNLQNPLHF. The CDR3 DNA reads as TGTGCCAGCAGCCAAAACCTACAAAATCCCCTCCACTTT.

V is TRBV10-3 and J is TRBJ2-1, with TRBD1 identical over 9 bases. The J segment lost 1 base and the V segment lost 4 bases, leaving 2 bases of the junction unmatched. This CDR3 contains 15 residues. Germline lookup yields CDR1 ENHRY and CDR2 SYGVKD. The DNA for the CDR3 is TGTGCCATCAGTGTCGGGACAGGGTCCTACAATGAGCAGTTCTTC. It yields the protein CAISVGTGSYNEQFF.

The CDR3 region is CASRPRGRAGVYEQFF. The DNA of the CDR3 is TGTGCCAGCAGGCCTAGGGGACGAGCGGGAGTATATGAGCAGTTCTTC. The chain joins TRBV2 to TRBJ2-1; 8 positions agree with TRBD2. J lost 8 bases, V lost 6 bases, and 15 bases had no gene match. The CDR3 consists of 16 residues. Germline CDR1 reads SNHLY; CDR2 reads FYNNEI.

This chain's CDR3 is CASSYRPTQRSIYEQYF. In DNA, the CDR3 is TGTGCCAGCAGCTATAGGCCGACCCAACGGAGTATCTACGAGCAGTACTTC. The chain recombines TRBV7-9 with TRBJ2-4; D is uncertain. The DNA end is more similar to TRBJ2-7, so the J call may be wrong. Per the germline V gene, CDR1 is SEHNR and CDR2 is FQNEAQ (reference sequence). The CDR3 extends over 17 amino acids.

The gene calls are TRBV4-1 and TRBJ2-3; TRBD2 agrees at 7 bases. CDR1 is MGHRA, CDR2 YSYEKL, per germline. V trimming: 0 bases; J trimming: 3 bases; junction bases outside the gene matches: 6. The CDR3 totals 16 residues. The CDR3 DNA reads as TGCGCCAGCAGCCAAGATCCCGGGACTATGACAGATACGCAGTATTTT. Amino acid sequence: CASSQDPGTMTDTQYF.

Worth noting for this clonotype: Relative to the germline gene, one junction end is altered; a read error may explain this. The rearrangement joins TRBV18 to TRBJ2-1; D is undetermined. This CDR3 has 13 amino acids. The germline CDR1 and CDR2 sequences are KGHSH and LQKENI. The CDR3 DNA follows: TGTGTCAGCTCACCACCGGAGAGAAATGAGCAGTTCTTC. Protein: CVSSPPERNEQFF.